Presented here are 9 T cell receptor beta chains from one specimen sequenced in a study of cytomegalovirus exposure and HLA in healthy donors. 60 Vbeta and 13 Jbeta primers were used in PCR. Using immunoSEQ multiplex PCR, the repertoire was profiled, and TCRdb retains in-frame clones only, with some absent. The sample shows some 120,000 clones, approximately 61% of them seen only once. The sequenced sample consisted of PBMCs. The receptors were gathered from a young man in good health and CMV-seropositive.

As for this clone: This is likely a read error, given that the CDR3 carries no conserved phenylalanine or tryptophan at its end. The chain recombines TRBV6-5 with TRBJ1-1; D uncertain. The V gene lost 2 bases and the J gene lost 4 bases, with 14 bases spanning the gap. The V gene's germline CDR1 is MNHEY and CDR2 SVGAGI. The CDR3 has 15 amino acids. CDR3 amino acids: CASSYSGEGGTEAFL. The CDR3 DNA sequence: TGTGCCAGCAGTTACAGCGGGGAAGGAGGCACTGAAGCTTTCCTT.

This rearrangement joins TRBV28 to TRBJ2-1; D may be TRBD2 (7 bases). Germline V CDR1 and CDR2: MDHEN, SYDVKM. The ends were cut back, 7 bases at V and 2 bases at J, with 15 bases in the middle. The CDR3 has 15 residues. The chain's CDR3 is CASTLGGAAYNEQFF. The CDR3 region has the DNA TGTGCCAGCACCCTGGGGGGGGCGGCCTACAATGAGCAGTTCTTC.

The V gene is TRBV5-1, the J gene TRBJ2-5; a possible D gene is TRBD1 (6 bases). V was trimmed by 0 bases and J by 1 base, leaving 16 bases between them. The CDR3 consists of 17 residues. In germline, CDR1 is SGHRS, CDR2 YFSETQ. This chain's CDR3 is CASSLEPLGRGQETQYF. The DNA of the CDR3 is TGCGCCAGCAGCTTGGAACCCCTCGGCAGGGGCCAAGAGACCCAGTACTTC.

This chain connects TRBV6-4 to TRBJ2-2; 9 bases match TRBD2. The CDR3 is made up of 15 amino acids. Germline V gene data show CDR1 as MRHNA and CDR2 as SNTAGT. Trimming cost V 3 bases and J 6 bases; bases outside gene matches: 5. The CDR3 is CASSEIAGVSGELFF. DNA for the CDR3: TGTGCCAGCAGTGAGATAGCGGGAGTGTCCGGGGAGCTGTTTTTT.

This clone was recorded only once. V gene TRBV7-3 combines with J gene TRBJ2-7, with 9 bases aligning to TRBD2. The CDR3 loop spans 13 amino acids. Germline lookup yields CDR1 SGHTA and CDR2 FQGTGA. V shed 5 bases and J 9 bases; nucleotides not matched to a gene: 8. CDR3 bases: TGTGCCAGCAGCACAAATAGCGGGAGCGTGCAGTACTTC. Translation: CASSTNSGSVQYF.

This chain uses TRBV19 with TRBJ2-7, with D maybe TRBD2 (5 bases). V was cut by 4 bases and J by 2 bases, with 9 bases left in between. The CDR3 is 13 amino acids. Per the germline V gene, CDR1 is LNHDA and CDR2 is SQIVND (reference sequence). The CDR3 DNA reads TGTGCCAGTAGTACCCCGGGAACCTACGAGCAGTACTTC. Translating gives CASSTPGTYEQYF.

This chain joins TRBV7-3 and TRBJ2-1; D may be TRBD2 (5 bases). Trimming removed 0 bases at V and 10 bases at J, with 10 bases between. Germline V gives CDR1 SGHTA, CDR2 FQGTGA. The length of the CDR3 is 13 residues. The CDR3 loop reads CASSLTDFSEQFF. The CDR3 DNA follows: TGTGCCAGCAGCTTAACGGACTTCTCCGAGCAGTTCTTC.

The DNA for the CDR3 is TGTGCCAGCAGTTACGCTGGGACAGGCTATGGCTACACCTTC. It specifies CASSYAGTGYGYTF. The chain recombines TRBV6-5 with TRBJ1-2; 8 positions match TRBD1. Trimming removed 2 bases from V and 4 bases from J; junction bases left unmatched: 3. This CDR3 has 14 residues. CDR1 is MNHEY, CDR2 SVGAGI, per germline.

This clone was seen once. The CDR3 nucleotides are TGTGCCAGCAGTTTACTGGGACTAGCGGGAAACACAGATACGCAGTATTTT. Protein: CASSLLGLAGNTDTQYF. V gene TRBV28 combines with J gene TRBJ2-3; 13 bases match TRBD2. J gave up 2 bases and V 2 bases, and 4 bases lay outside the gene matches. Per the germline V gene, CDR1 is MDHEN and CDR2 is SYDVKM. This CDR3 spans 17 amino acids.